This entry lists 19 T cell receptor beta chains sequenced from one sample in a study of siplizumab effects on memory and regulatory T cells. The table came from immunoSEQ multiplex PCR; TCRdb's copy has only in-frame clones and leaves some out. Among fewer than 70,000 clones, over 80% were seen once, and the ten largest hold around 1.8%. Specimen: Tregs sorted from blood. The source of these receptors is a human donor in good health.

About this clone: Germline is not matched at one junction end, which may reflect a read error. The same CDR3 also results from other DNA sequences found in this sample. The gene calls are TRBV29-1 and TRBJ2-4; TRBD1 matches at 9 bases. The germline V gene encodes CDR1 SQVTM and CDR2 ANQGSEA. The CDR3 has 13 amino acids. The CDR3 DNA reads TGCAGCGTTGAAGGACAGGGGGGATACATTCAGTATTTC. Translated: CSVEGQGGYIQYF.

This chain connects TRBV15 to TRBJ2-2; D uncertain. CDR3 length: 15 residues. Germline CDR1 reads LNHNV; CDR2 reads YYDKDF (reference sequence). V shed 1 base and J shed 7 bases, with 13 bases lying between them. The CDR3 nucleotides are TGTGCCACCAGCAGAGTCCCTTTCTTGAACGGGGAGCTGTTTTTT. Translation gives CATSRVPFLNGELFF. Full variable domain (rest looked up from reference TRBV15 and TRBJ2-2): DAMVIQNPRYQVTQFGKPVTLSCSQTLNHNVMYWYQQKSSQAPKLLFHYYDKDFNNEADTPDNFQSRRPNTSFCFLDIRSPGLGDTAMYLCATSRVPFLNGELFFGEGSRLTVL.

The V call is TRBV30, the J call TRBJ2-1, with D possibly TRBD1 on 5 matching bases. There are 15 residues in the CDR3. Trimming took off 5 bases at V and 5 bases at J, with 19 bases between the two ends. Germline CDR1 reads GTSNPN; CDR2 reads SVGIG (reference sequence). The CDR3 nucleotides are TGTGCCTGGGGGCAAAACAGGATTGGGGACAATGAGCAGTTCTTC. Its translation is CAWGQNRIGDNEQFF.

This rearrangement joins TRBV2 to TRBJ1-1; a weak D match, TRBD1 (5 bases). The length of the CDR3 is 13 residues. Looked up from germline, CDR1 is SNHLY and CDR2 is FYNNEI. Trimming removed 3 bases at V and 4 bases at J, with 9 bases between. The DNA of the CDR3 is TGTGCCAGCAGTGACGGGGGGGGCACTGAAGCTTTCTTT. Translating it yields CASSDGGGTEAFF. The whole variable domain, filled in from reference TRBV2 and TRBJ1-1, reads EPEVTQTPSHQVTQMGQEVILRCVPISNHLYFYWYRQILGQKVEFLVSFYNNEISEKSEIFDDQFSVERPDGSNFTLKIRSTKLEDSAMYFCASSDGGGTEAFFGQGTRLTVV.

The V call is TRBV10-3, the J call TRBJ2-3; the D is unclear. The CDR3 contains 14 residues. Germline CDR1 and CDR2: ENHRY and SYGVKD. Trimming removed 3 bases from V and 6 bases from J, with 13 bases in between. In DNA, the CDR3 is TGTGCCATCAGTGAATTAGGCCCAAAGGATACGCAGTATTTT. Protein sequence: CAISELGPKDTQYF.

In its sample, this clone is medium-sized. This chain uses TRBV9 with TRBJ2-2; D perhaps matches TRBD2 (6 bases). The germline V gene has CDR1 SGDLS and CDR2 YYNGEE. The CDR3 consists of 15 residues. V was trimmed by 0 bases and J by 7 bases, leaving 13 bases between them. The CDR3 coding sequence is TGTGCCAGCAGCGTAGGTGGGAGGTACGGCGGGGAGCTGTTTTTT. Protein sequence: CASSVGGRYGGELFF.

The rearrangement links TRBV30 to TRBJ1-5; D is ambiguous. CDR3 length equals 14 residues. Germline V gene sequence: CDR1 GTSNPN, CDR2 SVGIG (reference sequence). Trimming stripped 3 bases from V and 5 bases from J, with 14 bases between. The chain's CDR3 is CAWRGSLRDQPQHF. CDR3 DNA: TGTGCCTGGAGAGGGTCATTAAGGGATCAGCCCCAGCATTTT.

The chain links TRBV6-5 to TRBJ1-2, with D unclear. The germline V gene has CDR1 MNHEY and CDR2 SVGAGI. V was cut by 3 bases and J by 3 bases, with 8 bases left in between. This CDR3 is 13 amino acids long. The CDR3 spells CASSYRSHYGYTF. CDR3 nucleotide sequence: TGTGCCAGCAGTTATCGGTCACACTATGGCTACACCTTC.

The CDR3 loop is CASRNMNSYEQYF. CDR3 coding DNA: TGTGCCAGTAGAAATATGAACTCCTACGAGCAGTACTTC. This chain links TRBV19 with TRBJ2-7, with no clear D. CDR1 and CDR2 from the germline V gene are LNHDA and SQIVND (reference sequence). V lost 6 bases and J lost 0, with 9 bases in between. This CDR3 is built from 13 residues.

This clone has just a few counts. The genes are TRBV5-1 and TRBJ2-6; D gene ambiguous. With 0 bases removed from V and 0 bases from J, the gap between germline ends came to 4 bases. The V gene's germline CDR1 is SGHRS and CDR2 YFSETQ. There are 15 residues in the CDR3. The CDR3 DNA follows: TGCGCCAGCAGCTTGGATGGCTCTGGGGCCAACGTCCTGACTTTC. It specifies CASSLDGSGANVLTF.

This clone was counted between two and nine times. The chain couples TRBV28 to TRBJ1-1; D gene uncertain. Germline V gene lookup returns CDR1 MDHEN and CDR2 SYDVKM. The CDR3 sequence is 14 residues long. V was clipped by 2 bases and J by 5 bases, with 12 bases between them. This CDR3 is CASSLGLRRTEAFF. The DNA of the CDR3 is TGTGCCAGCAGTTTAGGCCTCCGACGGACTGAAGCTTTCTTT.

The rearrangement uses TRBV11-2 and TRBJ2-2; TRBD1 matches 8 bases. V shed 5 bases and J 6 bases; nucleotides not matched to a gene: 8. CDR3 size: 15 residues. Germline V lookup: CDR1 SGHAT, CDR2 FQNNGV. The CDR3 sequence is CASSTRTGWSGELFF. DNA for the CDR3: TGTGCCAGCAGCACCCGGACAGGGTGGTCCGGGGAGCTGTTTTTT.

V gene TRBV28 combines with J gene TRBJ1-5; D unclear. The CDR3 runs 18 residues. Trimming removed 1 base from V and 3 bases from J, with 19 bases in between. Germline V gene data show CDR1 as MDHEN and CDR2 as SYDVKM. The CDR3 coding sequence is TGTGCCAGCAGTTTATCCGGGATACTCCAAAACCTCAATCAGCCCCAGCATTTT. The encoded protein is CASSLSGILQNLNQPQHF. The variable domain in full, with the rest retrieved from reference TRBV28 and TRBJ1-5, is DVKVTQSSRYLVKRTGEKVFLECVQDMDHENMFWYRQDPGLGLRLIYFSYDVKMKEKGDIPEGYSVSREKKERFSLILESASTNQTSMYLCASSLSGILQNLNQPQHFGDGTRLSIL.

CDR3 in DNA: TGCGCCAGCAGCCAAGGTAGGGGGCTTCCCTACGAGCAGTACTTC. Its translation is CASSQGRGLPYEQYF. The genes are TRBV4-3 and TRBJ2-7, with 7 bases identical to TRBD1. Germline V CDR1 and CDR2: LGHNA, YSLEER. The CDR3 extends over 15 amino acids. Trimming took 1 base from V and 2 from J; bases not matched to a gene: 5.

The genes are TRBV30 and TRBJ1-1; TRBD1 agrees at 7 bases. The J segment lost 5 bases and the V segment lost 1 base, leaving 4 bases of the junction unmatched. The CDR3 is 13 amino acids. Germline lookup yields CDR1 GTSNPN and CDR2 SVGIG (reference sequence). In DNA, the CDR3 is TGTGCCTGGAGTGGGGACAGTTTTACTGAAGCTTTCTTT. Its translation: CAWSGDSFTEAFF.

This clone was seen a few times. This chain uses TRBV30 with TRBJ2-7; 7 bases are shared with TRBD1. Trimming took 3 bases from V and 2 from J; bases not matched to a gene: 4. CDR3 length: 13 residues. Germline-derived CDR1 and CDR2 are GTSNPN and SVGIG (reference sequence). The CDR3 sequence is CAWSEGTAYEQYF. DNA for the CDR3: TGTGCCTGGAGCGAAGGGACAGCCTACGAGCAGTACTTC.

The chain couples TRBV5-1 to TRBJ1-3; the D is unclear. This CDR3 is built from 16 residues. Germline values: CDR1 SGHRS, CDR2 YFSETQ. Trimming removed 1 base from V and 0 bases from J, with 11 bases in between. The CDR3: CASSLSVPYSGNTIYF. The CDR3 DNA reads TGCGCCAGCAGCTTGTCTGTACCGTACTCTGGAAACACCATATATTTT.

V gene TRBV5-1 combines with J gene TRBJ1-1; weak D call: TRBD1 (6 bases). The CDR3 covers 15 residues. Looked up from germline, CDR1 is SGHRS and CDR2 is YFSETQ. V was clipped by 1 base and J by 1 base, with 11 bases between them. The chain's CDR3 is CASSLLLQGNTEAFF. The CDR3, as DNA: TGCGCCAGCAGCTTGCTTTTACAGGGGAACACTGAAGCTTTCTTT. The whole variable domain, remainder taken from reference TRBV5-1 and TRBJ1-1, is KAGVTQTPRYLIKTRGQQVTLSCSPISGHRSVSWYQQTPGQGLQFLFEYFSETQRNKGNFPGRFSGRQFSNSRSEMNVSTLELGDSALYLCASSLLLQGNTEAFFGQGTRLTVV.

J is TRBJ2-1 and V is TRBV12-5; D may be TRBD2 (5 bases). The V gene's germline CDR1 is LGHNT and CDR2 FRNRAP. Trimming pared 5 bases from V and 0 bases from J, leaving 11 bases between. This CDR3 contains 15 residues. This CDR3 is CASGTQDFSYNEQFF. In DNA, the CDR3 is TGTGCTAGTGGTACCCAGGACTTCTCCTACAATGAGCAGTTCTTC.